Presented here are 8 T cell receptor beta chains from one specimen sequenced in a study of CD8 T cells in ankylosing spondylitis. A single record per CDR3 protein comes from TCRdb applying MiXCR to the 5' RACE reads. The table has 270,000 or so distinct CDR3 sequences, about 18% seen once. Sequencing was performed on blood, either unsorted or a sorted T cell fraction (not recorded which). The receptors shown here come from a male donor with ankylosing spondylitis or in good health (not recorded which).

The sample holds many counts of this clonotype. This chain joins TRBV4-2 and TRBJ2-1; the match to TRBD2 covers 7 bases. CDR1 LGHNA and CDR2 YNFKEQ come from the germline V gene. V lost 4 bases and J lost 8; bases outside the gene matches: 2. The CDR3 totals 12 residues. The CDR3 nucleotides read TGTGCCAGCAGCCGGGGGGGGGATGAGCAGTTCTTC. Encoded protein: CASSRGGDEQFF.

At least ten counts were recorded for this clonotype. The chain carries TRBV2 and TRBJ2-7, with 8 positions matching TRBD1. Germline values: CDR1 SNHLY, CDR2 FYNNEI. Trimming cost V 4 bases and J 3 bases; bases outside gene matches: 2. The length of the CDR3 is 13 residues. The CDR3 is CASSGGTGYEQYF. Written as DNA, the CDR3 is TGTGCCAGCAGTGGTGGGACAGGCTACGAGCAGTACTTC.

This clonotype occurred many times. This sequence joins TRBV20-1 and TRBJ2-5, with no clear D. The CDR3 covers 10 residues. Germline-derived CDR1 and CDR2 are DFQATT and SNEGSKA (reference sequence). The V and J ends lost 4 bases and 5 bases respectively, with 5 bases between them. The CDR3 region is CSAIRETQYF. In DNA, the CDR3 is TGCAGTGCTATCAGGGAGACCCAGTACTTC.

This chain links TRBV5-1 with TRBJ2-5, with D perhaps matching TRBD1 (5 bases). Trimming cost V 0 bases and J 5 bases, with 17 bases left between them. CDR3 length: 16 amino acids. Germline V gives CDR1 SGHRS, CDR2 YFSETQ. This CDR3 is CASSLEFDSFTETQYF. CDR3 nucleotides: TGCGCCAGCAGCTTGGAATTTGACAGCTTCACGGAGACCCAGTACTTC.

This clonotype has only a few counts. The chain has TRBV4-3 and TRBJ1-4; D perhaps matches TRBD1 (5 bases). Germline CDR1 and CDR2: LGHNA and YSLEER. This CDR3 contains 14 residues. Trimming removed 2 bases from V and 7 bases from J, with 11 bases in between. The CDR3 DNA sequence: TGCGCCAGCAGCCAAATGAGGGGCAGTGAAAAACTGTTTTTT. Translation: CASSQMRGSEKLFF.

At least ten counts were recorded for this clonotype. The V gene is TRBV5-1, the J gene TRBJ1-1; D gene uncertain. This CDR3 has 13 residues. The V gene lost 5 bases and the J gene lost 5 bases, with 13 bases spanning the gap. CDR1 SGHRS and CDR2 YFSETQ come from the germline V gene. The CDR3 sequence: CASSPMPETEAFF. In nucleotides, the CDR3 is TGCGCCAGCAGTCCCATGCCCGAGACTGAAGCTTTCTTT.

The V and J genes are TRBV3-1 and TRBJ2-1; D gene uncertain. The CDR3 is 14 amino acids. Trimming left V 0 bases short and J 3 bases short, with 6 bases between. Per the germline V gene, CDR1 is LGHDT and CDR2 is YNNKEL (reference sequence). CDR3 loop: CASSQDRLYNEQFF. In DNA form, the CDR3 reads TGTGCCAGCAGCCAAGATCGGCTCTACAATGAGCAGTTCTTC.

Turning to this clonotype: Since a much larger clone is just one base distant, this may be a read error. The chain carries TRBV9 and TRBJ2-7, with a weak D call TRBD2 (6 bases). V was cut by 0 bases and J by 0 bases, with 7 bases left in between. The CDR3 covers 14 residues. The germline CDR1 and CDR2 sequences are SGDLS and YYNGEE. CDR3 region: CASSVDGSSYEQYF. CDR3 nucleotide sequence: TGTGCCAGCAGCGTAGACGGGAGCTCCTACGAGCAGTACTTC.